These 28 T cell receptor beta chains were sequenced from one sample in a study of cytomegalovirus exposure and HLA in healthy donors. Primers for the PCR totalled 60 Vbeta and 13 Jbeta. Profiled with immunoSEQ multiplex PCR; TCRdb holds only in-frame clones, not every one. The data contain roughly 150,000 clones, about three quarters of them singletons. Source material: PBMCs. The source is a woman in her 40s in good health and CMV-seropositive.

The genes are TRBV7-9 and TRBJ2-7; D is undetermined. CDR1 is SEHNR, CDR2 FQNEAQ, per germline (reference sequence). Trimming stripped 4 bases from V and 4 bases from J, with 5 bases between. This CDR3 comprises 11 residues. CDR3 DNA sequence: TGTGCCAGCAGCTCGGTGTACGAGCAGTACTTC. Its translation is CASSSVYEQYF.

This chain uses TRBV27 with TRBJ2-5; D may be TRBD1 (5 bases). Per the germline V gene, CDR1 is MNHEY and CDR2 is SMNVEV (reference sequence). The CDR3 length is 15 residues. Trimming left V 7 bases short and J 2 bases short, with 17 bases between. DNA of the CDR3: TGTGCCAGCACCGCGACGTGGGGCTCGCAAGAGACCCAGTACTTC. This gives the protein CASTATWGSQETQYF.

The rearrangement joins TRBV7-3 to TRBJ1-3, with D possibly matching TRBD1 (5 bases). CDR1 is SGHTA and CDR2 is FQGTGA in the germline V gene. V lost 2 bases to trimming and J lost 7 bases, with 9 bases between them. The CDR3 totals 13 residues. In nucleotides, the CDR3 is TGTGCCAGCAGCTTAGGATGGGGCAACACCATATATTTT. As protein: CASSLGWGNTIYF. Full variable domain (rest looked up from reference TRBV7-3 and TRBJ1-3): GAGVSQTPSNKVTEKGKYVELRCDPISGHTALYWYRQSLGQGPEFLIYFQGTGAADDSGLPNDRFFAVRPEGSVSTLKIQRTERGDSAVYLCASSLGWGNTIYFGEGSWLTVV.

The chain has TRBV18 and TRBJ2-2, with D hard to call. Germline CDR1 is KGHSH and CDR2 is LQKENI. Trimming removed 3 bases at V and 6 bases at J, with 11 bases between. This CDR3 spans 14 amino acids. The DNA for the CDR3 is TGTGCCAGCTCACCCGTACGAGTACCCGGGGAGCTGTTTTTT. Translating gives CASSPVRVPGELFF.

The chain combines TRBV20-1 with TRBJ2-5; no firm D call. Germline V CDR1 and CDR2: DFQATT, SNEGSKA (reference sequence). V was cut by 3 bases and J by 5 bases, with 7 bases left in between. The CDR3 runs 11 residues. The CDR3 reads CSASSQETQYF. The CDR3 DNA sequence: TGCAGTGCTAGTAGCCAGGAGACCCAGTACTTC.

This chain joins TRBV6-5 and TRBJ1-1; D call uncertain. V dropped 7 bases and J dropped 1 base, with 13 bases sitting between them. Germline CDR1 reads MNHEY; CDR2 reads SVGAGI. This CDR3 region has 14 residues. This CDR3 is CASKTSSPNTEAFF. The CDR3 DNA sequence: TGTGCCAGCAAGACATCAAGTCCGAACACTGAAGCTTTCTTT.

J is TRBJ1-2 and V is TRBV30, with TRBD1 matching over 9 bases. CDR1 and CDR2 from the germline V gene are GTSNPN and SVGIG (reference sequence). The CDR3 loop spans 15 amino acids. The CDR3 nucleotides read TGTGCTTCCGACCGGGGGGACAGGGTCATTAGTGGCTACACCTTC. Protein product: CASDRGDRVISGYTF.

J is TRBJ2-4 and V is TRBV25-1, with 7 bases that match TRBD1. The ends lost 3 bases at V and 0 bases at J; junction bases unmatched: 5. Germline CDR1 reads MGHDK; CDR2 reads SYGVNS. The CDR3 is 16 amino acids. CDR3 amino acids: CASSDRQGLAKNIQYF. CDR3 coding DNA: TGTGCCAGCAGTGACCGACAGGGCCTAGCCAAAAACATTCAGTACTTC.

For the CDR3, the DNA is TGTGCCAGCAGCTTAAACAGGGGTCGTGAAAAACTGTTTTTT. It codes for CASSLNRGREKLFF. This chain joins TRBV7-2 and TRBJ1-4; 7 bases map to TRBD1. The CDR3 loop spans 14 amino acids. Trimming took 2 bases from V and 7 from J; bases not matched to a gene: 4. Looked up from germline, CDR1 is SGHTA and CDR2 is FQGNSA.

This clone occurred once. The CDR3 nucleotides are TGTGCCAGCAGCAGGCTCCCCCAGGCTGGGGAGCAGTACTTC. This translates into CASSRLPQAGEQYF. The chain couples TRBV6-5 to TRBJ2-7; D gene uncertain. Trimming stripped 6 bases from V and 7 bases from J, with 19 bases between. Germline lookup yields CDR1 MNHEY and CDR2 SVGAGI. The CDR3 has 14 residues.

The genes are TRBV5-1 and TRBJ2-5; 12 nucleotides line up with TRBD2. Germline loops: CDR1 SGHRS, CDR2 YFSETQ. The CDR3 is made up of 16 amino acids. V shed 3 bases, J shed 3 bases, and the junction held 6 bases outside the gene matches. CDR3 in amino acids: CASSYDLAGGEETQYF. Written as DNA, the CDR3 is TGCGCCAGCAGCTACGATCTAGCGGGGGGGGAAGAGACCCAGTACTTC.

The chain carries TRBV18 and TRBJ2-1, with 7 positions matching TRBD2. The CDR3 has 15 amino acids. CDR1 and CDR2 (germline): KGHSH, LQKENI. J gave up 5 bases and V 3 bases, and 7 bases lay outside the gene matches. CDR3 DNA sequence: TGTGCCAGCTCACCGGGAGCGGGGAGCAACAATGAGCAGTTCTTC. Its translation: CASSPGAGSNNEQFF.

The V gene is TRBV5-1, the J gene TRBJ2-3; 7 bases line up with TRBD2. Germline CDR1 SGHRS, CDR2 YFSETQ. This CDR3 comprises 17 residues. V dropped 1 base and J dropped 2; count of bases not matched to a gene: 10. The CDR3 DNA reads as TGCGCCAGCAGCTTGCTTCCCCCTAGCGGCCTCACAGATACGCAGTATTTT. This codes for CASSLLPPSGLTDTQYF.

The chain is built from TRBV19 and TRBJ2-1; 9 nucleotides match TRBD1. V lost 6 bases and J lost 0; bases outside the gene matches: 6. The CDR3 spans 16 residues. Germline V gene data show CDR1 as LNHDA and CDR2 as SQIVND (reference sequence). DNA of the CDR3: TGTGCCAGTAGGGACAGGGGTTCAAGCTCCTACAATGAGCAGTTCTTC. Protein sequence: CASRDRGSSSYNEQFF.

This clone came up once. This chain uses TRBV18 with TRBJ2-5, with TRBD1 identical over 12 bases. Trimming cost V 5 bases and J 4 bases; bases outside gene matches: 5. Per the germline V gene, CDR1 is KGHSH and CDR2 is LQKENI. This CDR3 region has 15 residues. The CDR3 DNA reads as TGTGCCAGCTCAACGGGGACAGGGGGCAGAGAGACCCAGTACTTC. It codes for CASSTGTGGRETQYF.

This rearrangement joins TRBV6-6 to TRBJ1-2, with TRBD1 matching 7 bases. Losses at the gene ends were 8 bases for V and 6 bases for J; bases not matched to a gene: 15. Germline V gene data show CDR1 as MNHNY and CDR2 as SVGAGI (reference sequence). CDR3 length equals 15 residues. The CDR3 loop is CASGDHQRDRDGYTF. The CDR3 DNA reads TGTGCCAGCGGAGACCACCAACGGGACAGAGATGGCTACACCTTC.

This chain connects TRBV30 to TRBJ2-7; D ambiguous. V lost 0 bases and J lost 0, with 9 bases in between. The CDR3 sequence is 14 residues long. Germline assignment: CDR1 GTSNPN and CDR2 SVGIG (reference sequence). DNA of the CDR3: TGTGCCTGGAGTGTACGAGGCGTCTCCTACGAGCAGTACTTC. It is translated as CAWSVRGVSYEQYF.

The chain uses TRBV4-1 and TRBJ2-1; 8 bases line up with TRBD1. The CDR3 length is 15 residues. V trimming: 0 bases; J trimming: 4 bases; junction bases outside the gene matches: 2. The germline gives CDR1 MGHRA, CDR2 YSYEKL. CDR3: CASSQEGTGYNEQFF. In DNA form, the CDR3 reads TGCGCCAGCAGCCAAGAGGGGACAGGATACAATGAGCAGTTCTTC.

The V call is TRBV9, the J call TRBJ2-3; 10 bases map to TRBD2. The trim removed 0 bases at V and 9 bases at J, leaving 7 bases unmatched. CDR1 SGDLS and CDR2 YYNGEE come from the germline V gene. The CDR3 has 15 amino acids. The CDR3 DNA sequence: TGTGCCAGCAGCGTAGAGGATAGCGGGGGGAGGACGCAGTATTTT. Translating it yields CASSVEDSGGRTQYF.

This sequence joins TRBV9 and TRBJ1-2; D is undetermined. The germline V gene has CDR1 SGDLS and CDR2 YYNGEE. V lost 0 bases and J 3 bases, leaving 12 bases between the germline ends. CDR3 length: 15 amino acids. The CDR3 DNA follows: TGTGCCAGCAGCGTAGGCCTCCCAGGCGACTATGGCTACACCTTC. Amino acids: CASSVGLPGDYGYTF.

This clone was found once. This chain links TRBV7-9 with TRBJ1-5; TRBD1 agrees at 7 bases. V dropped 3 bases and J dropped 4; count of bases not matched to a gene: 3. The CDR3 has 14 residues. Germline V gives CDR1 SEHNR, CDR2 FQNEAQ (reference sequence). CDR3 DNA: TGTGCCAGCAGCTTTCAGGGGGAGAATCAGCCCCAGCATTTT. It codes for CASSFQGENQPQHF.

The CDR3 sequence is CASSPGARSGATEPQHF. CDR3 nucleotides: TGCGCCAGCAGTCCAGGAGCCCGTAGCGGGGCCACCGAACCCCAGCATTTT. J is TRBJ1-5 and V is TRBV5-1; D may be TRBD1 (5 bases). The V gene lost 5 bases and the J gene lost 10 bases, with 28 bases spanning the gap. Germline loops: CDR1 SGHRS, CDR2 YFSETQ. CDR3 length equals 17 residues.

The rearrangement links TRBV29-1 to TRBJ2-5; 8 bases are shared with TRBD2. Germline CDR1 reads SQVTM; CDR2 reads ANQGSEA. The CDR3 contains 13 residues. Losses at the gene ends were 5 bases for V and 4 bases for J; bases not matched to a gene: 6. The CDR3: CSVRAGAIETQYF. The CDR3 DNA follows: TGCAGCGTTAGAGCGGGGGCGATAGAGACCCAGTACTTC.

This chain connects TRBV7-8 to TRBJ1-4; the D is unclear. Germline-derived CDR1 and CDR2 are SGHVS and FQNEAQ. With 4 bases removed from V and 2 bases from J, the gap between germline ends came to 11 bases. The CDR3 loop spans 15 amino acids. Here the CDR3 reads CASSSEGITNEKLFF. In nucleotides, the CDR3 is TGTGCCAGCAGCTCAGAGGGAATCACTAATGAAAAACTGTTTTTT.

The chain has TRBV6-6 and TRBJ1-4; tentatively, D is TRBD1 (6 bases). Germline CDR1 is MNHNY and CDR2 is SVGAGI (reference sequence). The CDR3 sequence is 15 residues long. V dropped 4 bases and J dropped 1 base, with 10 bases sitting between them. For the CDR3, the DNA is TGTGCCAGCAGTTCGTGGACAGAAACTAATGAAAAACTGTTTTTT. Residues: CASSSWTETNEKLFF.

This clone was observed at least ten times. V and J are TRBV11-2 and TRBJ1-1; D not certain. The CDR3 length is 16 residues. The V and J ends lost 0 bases and 9 bases respectively, with 20 bases between them. Germline V gene data show CDR1 as SGHAT and CDR2 as FQNNGV. The CDR3 loop reads CASSLDLIGFGEKAFF. The CDR3 nucleotides are TGTGCCAGCAGCTTAGATCTAATTGGGTTCGGGGAGAAAGCTTTCTTT.

The chain uses TRBV28 and TRBJ2-7; 9 bases fit TRBD1. Trimming took 6 bases from V and 5 from J; bases not matched to a gene: 5. Germline lookup yields CDR1 MDHEN and CDR2 SYDVKM. CDR3 length: 13 residues. The DNA for the CDR3 is TGTGCCAGCAGGGGGACAGGGCGAAACGAGCAGTACTTC. Translating it yields CASRGTGRNEQYF.

The chain links TRBV4-1 to TRBJ1-4; D perhaps matches TRBD1 (6 bases). CDR1 and CDR2 from the germline V gene are MGHRA and YSYEKL. The CDR3 loop spans 14 amino acids. Between the trimmed V and J ends, which lost 4 bases and 8 bases, there was a span of 14 bases. The CDR3, as DNA: TGCGCCAGCAGCCTCTCGTGGGGGCAGGAAAAACTGTTTTTT. The encoded protein is CASSLSWGQEKLFF.